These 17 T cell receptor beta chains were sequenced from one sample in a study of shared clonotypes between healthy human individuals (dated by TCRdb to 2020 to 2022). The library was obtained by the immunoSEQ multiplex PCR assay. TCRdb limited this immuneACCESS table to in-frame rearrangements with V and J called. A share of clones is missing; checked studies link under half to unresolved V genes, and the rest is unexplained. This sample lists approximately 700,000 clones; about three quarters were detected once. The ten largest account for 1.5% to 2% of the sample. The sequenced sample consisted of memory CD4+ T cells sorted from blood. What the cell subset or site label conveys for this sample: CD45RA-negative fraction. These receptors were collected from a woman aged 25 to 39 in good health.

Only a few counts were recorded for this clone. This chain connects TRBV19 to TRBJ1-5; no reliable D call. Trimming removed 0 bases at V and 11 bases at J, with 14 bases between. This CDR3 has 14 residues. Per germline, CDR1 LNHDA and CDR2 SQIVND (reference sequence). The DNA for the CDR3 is TGTGCCAGTAGTATAGACCCTTCTGGCGGGACCCAGCATTTT. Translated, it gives CASSIDPSGGTQHF.

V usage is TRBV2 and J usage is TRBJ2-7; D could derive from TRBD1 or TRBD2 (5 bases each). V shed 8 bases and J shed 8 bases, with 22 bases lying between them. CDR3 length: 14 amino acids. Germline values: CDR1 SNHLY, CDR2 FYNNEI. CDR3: CASGATSPPSQQYF. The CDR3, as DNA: TGTGCCAGCGGGGCTACTAGTCCGCCGAGTCAGCAGTACTTC.

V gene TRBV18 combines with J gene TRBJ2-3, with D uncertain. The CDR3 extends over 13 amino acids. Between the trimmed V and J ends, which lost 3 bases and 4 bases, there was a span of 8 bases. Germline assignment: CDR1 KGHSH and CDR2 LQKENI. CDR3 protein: CASSPIGSDTQYF. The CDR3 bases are TGTGCCAGCTCACCGATAGGGTCAGATACGCAGTATTTT.

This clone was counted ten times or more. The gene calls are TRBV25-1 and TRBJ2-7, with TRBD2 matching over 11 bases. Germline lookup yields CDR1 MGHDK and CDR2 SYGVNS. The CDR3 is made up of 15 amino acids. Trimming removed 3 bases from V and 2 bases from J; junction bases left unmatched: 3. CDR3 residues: CASSDSSGGPYEQYF. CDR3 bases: TGTGCCAGCAGTGATTCTAGCGGGGGGCCCTACGAGCAGTACTTC.

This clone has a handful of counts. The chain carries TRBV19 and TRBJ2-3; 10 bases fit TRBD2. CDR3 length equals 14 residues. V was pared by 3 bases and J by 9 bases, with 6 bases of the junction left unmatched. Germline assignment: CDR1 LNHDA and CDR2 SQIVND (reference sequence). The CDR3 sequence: CASSIGTSAPTQYF. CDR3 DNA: TGTGCCAGTAGTATCGGGACTAGCGCCCCCACGCAGTATTTT.

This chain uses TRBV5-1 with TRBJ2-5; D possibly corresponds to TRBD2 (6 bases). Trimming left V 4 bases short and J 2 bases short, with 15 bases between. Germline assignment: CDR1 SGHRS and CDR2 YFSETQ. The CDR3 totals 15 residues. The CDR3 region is CASSLGQRAQETQYF. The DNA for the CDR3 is TGCGCCAGCAGCCTGGGGCAGCGGGCACAAGAGACCCAGTACTTC.

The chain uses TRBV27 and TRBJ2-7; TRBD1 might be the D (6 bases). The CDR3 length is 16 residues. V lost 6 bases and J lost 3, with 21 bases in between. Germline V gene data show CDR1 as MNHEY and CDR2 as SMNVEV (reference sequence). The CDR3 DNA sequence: TGTGCCAGCAGGGTTCTTTCTACCGGGACATACTACGAGCAGTACTTC. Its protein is CASRVLSTGTYYEQYF.

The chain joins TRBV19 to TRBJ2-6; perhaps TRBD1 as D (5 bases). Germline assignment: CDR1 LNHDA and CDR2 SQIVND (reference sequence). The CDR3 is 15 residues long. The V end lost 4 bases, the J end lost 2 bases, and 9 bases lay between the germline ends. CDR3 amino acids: CASSSIRAGANVLTF. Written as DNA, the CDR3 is TGTGCCAGTAGTAGTATCAGGGCTGGGGCCAACGTCCTGACTTTC.

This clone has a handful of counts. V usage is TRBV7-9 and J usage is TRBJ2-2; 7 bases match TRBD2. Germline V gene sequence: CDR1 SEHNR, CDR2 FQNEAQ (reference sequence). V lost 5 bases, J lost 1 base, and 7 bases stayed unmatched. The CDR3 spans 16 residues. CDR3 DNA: TGTGCCAGCAGCCTTCGACAGCGGGGGAACACCGGGGAGCTGTTTTTT. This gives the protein CASSLRQRGNTGELFF.

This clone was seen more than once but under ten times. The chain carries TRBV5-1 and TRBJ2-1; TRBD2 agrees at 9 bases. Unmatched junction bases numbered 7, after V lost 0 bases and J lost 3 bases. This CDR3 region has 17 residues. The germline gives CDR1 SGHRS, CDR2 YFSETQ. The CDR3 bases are TGCGCCAGCAGCTTGGCAGCGGGAGGCACCAACTACAATGAGCAGTTCTTC. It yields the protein CASSLAAGGTNYNEQFF.

The CDR3 DNA follows: TGCAGCGTTGAAGACGGGACTAGCGGGAGGTACGAGCAGTACTTC. Its translation is CSVEDGTSGRYEQYF. This chain links TRBV29-1 with TRBJ2-7; 15 nucleotides match TRBD2. Germline CDR1 SQVTM, CDR2 ANQGSEA. V shed 0 bases, J shed 4 bases, and the junction held 1 base outside the gene matches. The CDR3 consists of 15 residues.

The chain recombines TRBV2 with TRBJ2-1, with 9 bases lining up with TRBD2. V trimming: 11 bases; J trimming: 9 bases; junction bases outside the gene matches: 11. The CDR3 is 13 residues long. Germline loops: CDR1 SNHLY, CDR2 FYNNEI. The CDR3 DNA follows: TGTGCCGGAAAGCGGGAGGCGATTGCTGAGCAGTTCTTC. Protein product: CAGKREAIAEQFF.

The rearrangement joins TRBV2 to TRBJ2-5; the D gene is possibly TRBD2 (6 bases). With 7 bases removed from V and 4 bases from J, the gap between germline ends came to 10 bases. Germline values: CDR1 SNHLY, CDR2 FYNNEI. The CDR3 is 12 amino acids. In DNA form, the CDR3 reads TGTGCCAGCACCTCGGGACTAGAGACCCAGTACTTC. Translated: CASTSGLETQYF.

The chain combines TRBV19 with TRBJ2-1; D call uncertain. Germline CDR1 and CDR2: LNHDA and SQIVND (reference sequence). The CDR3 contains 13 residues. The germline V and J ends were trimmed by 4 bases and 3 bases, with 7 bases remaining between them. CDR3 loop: CASSRTIYNEQFF. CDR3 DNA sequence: TGTGCCAGTAGTAGAACAATCTACAATGAGCAGTTCTTC.

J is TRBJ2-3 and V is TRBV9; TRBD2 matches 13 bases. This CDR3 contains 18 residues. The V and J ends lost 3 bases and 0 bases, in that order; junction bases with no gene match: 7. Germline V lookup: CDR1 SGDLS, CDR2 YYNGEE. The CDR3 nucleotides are TGTGCCAGCAGCGCCGGACTAGCGGGAGACCCGAGCACAGATACGCAGTATTTT. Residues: CASSAGLAGDPSTDTQYF. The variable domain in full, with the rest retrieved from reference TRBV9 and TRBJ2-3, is DSGVTQTPKHLITATGQRVTLRCSPRSGDLSVYWYQQSLDQGLQFLIQYYNGEERAKGNILERFSAQQFPDLHSELNLSSLELGDSALYFCASSAGLAGDPSTDTQYFGPGTRLTVL.

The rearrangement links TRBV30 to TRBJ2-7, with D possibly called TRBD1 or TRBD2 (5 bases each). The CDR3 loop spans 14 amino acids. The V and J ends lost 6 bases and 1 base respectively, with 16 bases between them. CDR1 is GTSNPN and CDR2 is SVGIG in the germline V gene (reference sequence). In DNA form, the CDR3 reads TGTGCCTGTCTTTGGGGTGGGGGTTCCTACGAGCAGTACTTC. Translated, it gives CACLWGGGSYEQYF. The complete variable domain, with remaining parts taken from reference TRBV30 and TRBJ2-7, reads SQTIHQWPATLVQPVGSPLSLECTVEGTSNPNLYWYRQAAGRGLQLLFYSVGIGQISSEVPQNLSASRPQDRQFILSSKKLLLSDSGFYLCACLWGGGSYEQYFGPGTRLTVT.

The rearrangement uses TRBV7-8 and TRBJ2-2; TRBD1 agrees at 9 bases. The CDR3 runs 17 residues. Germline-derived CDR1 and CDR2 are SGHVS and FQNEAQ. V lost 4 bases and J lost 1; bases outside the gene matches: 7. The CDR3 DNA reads TGTGCCAGCAGCTATCAACCGGGACAGGGGAACACCGGGGAGCTGTTTTTT. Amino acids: CASSYQPGQGNTGELFF.